These 18 T cell receptor beta chains were all obtained from the same sample, sequenced in a study of a mutant IDH1 vaccine in newly diagnosed glioma. What these receptors recognize is not known. Time point defined: week 35, safety follow-up. Alongside topical imiquimod, each dose of vaccine comprised 300 ug of mutant IDH1 20-mer peptide. Profiling relied on immunoSEQ multiplex PCR, and the TCRdb table lists in-frame clones only, not all of them. The table has tens of thousands of clones, more than 65% seen once. Sequencing used PBMCs, obtained from a glioma patient whose treatment included an IDH1 peptide vaccine. These receptors came from a man in his thirties or forties with glioma.

This sequence joins TRBV5-1 and TRBJ1-2; tentatively, D is TRBD1 (6 bases). Germline V gene data show CDR1 as SGHRS and CDR2 as YFSETQ. Trimming pared 6 bases from V and 0 bases from J, leaving 12 bases between. This CDR3 contains 14 residues. CDR3 sequence: CASTQGVANYGYTF. Here the CDR3 DNA reads TGCGCCAGCACACAGGGCGTTGCTAACTATGGCTACACCTTC.

The chain combines TRBV27 with TRBJ1-2, with 7 positions matching TRBD1. Germline V gene lookup returns CDR1 MNHEY and CDR2 SMNVEV (reference sequence). The V gene end was trimmed by 2 bases and the J gene end by 4 bases; junction bases not matched to a gene: 7. The CDR3 contains 15 residues. CDR3 in amino acids: CASSLGTGTVYGYTF. The CDR3 nucleotides are TGTGCCAGCAGTTTAGGAACAGGGACAGTCTATGGCTACACCTTC.

V is TRBV6-5 and J is TRBJ2-3; D might be TRBD1 (6 bases). The germline V and J ends were trimmed by 2 bases and 5 bases, with 11 bases remaining between them. The CDR3 has 14 residues. Per the germline V gene, CDR1 is MNHEY and CDR2 is SVGAGI. In DNA form, the CDR3 reads TGTGCCAGCAGTTACCGAACCAGGGGAGATACGCAGTATTTT. Amino acids: CASSYRTRGDTQYF.

The chain has TRBV19 and TRBJ1-1; the match to TRBD1 covers 8 bases. CDR3 length equals 15 residues. In germline, CDR1 is LNHDA, CDR2 SQIVND (reference sequence). V was pared by 4 bases and J by 4 bases, with 8 bases of the junction left unmatched. The chain's CDR3 is CASSKRTGQSTEAFF. The CDR3 DNA reads TGTGCCAGTAGTAAACGGACAGGGCAGAGCACTGAAGCTTTCTTT.

The CDR3 loop is CASSLISGGNTIYF. The CDR3 DNA sequence: TGCGCCAGCAGCTTGATCTCAGGCGGAAACACCATATATTTT. The chain uses TRBV5-1 and TRBJ1-3; D ambiguous. The CDR3 is 14 amino acids. V lost 1 base, J lost 4 bases, and 9 bases lay in between. Germline assignment: CDR1 SGHRS and CDR2 YFSETQ.

In its sample, this clone was seen once. This chain links TRBV29-1 with TRBJ2-1, with TRBD2 matching 11 bases. The CDR3 is 14 amino acids. V was clipped by 6 bases and J by 5 bases; unmatched bases: 6. The V gene's germline CDR1 is SQVTM and CDR2 ANQGSEA. The CDR3 sequence is CSVPTSGKNNEQFF. The CDR3 DNA reads TGCAGCGTCCCGACTAGCGGGAAAAACAATGAGCAGTTCTTC.

The rearrangement links TRBV7-2 to TRBJ1-2, with D possibly being TRBD1 (6 bases). Trimming took off 5 bases at V and 8 bases at J, with 18 bases between the two ends. This CDR3 is built from 14 residues. Germline values: CDR1 SGHTA, CDR2 FQGNSA. The DNA for the CDR3 is TGTGCCAGCAGCCCGAGGGGGGGAATGAGCGGCTACACCTTC. This codes for CASSPRGGMSGYTF.

The V call is TRBV6-5, the J call TRBJ2-4; D possibly corresponds to TRBD1 (5 bases). The germline CDR1 and CDR2 sequences are MNHEY and SVGAGI. Trimming took off 2 bases at V and 0 bases at J, with 8 bases between the two ends. The CDR3 has 15 amino acids. CDR3 nucleotide sequence: TGTGCCAGCAGTTACGACAGACTAGCCAAAAACATTCAGTACTTC. It translates to CASSYDRLAKNIQYF.

The genes are TRBV30 and TRBJ2-2; TRBD1 matches at 8 bases. CDR3 length: 15 amino acids. V shed 2 bases and J 2 bases; nucleotides not matched to a gene: 4. Germline V gives CDR1 GTSNPN, CDR2 SVGIG (reference sequence). Here the CDR3 reads CAWSSGTGNTGELFF. CDR3 DNA: TGTGCCTGGAGTTCAGGGACAGGTAACACCGGGGAGCTGTTTTTT.

This clone was observed a handful of times. The chain couples TRBV10-3 to TRBJ2-5; TRBD1 is a possible D gene (6 bases). The ends were cut back, 3 bases at V and 1 base at J, with 12 bases in the middle. CDR3 length equals 15 residues. CDR1 is ENHRY, CDR2 SYGVKD, per germline. This CDR3 reads CAISDTGQIQETQYF. CDR3 coding DNA: TGTGCCATCAGTGATACCGGACAGATCCAAGAGACCCAGTACTTC.

This clone showed up just once. The chain couples TRBV5-1 to TRBJ1-2; 8 bases map to TRBD1. Germline assignment: CDR1 SGHRS and CDR2 YFSETQ. This CDR3 has 17 amino acids. The junction had 14 bases not matched to a gene; V was cut back by 2 bases and J by 5 bases. The CDR3 bases are TGCGCCAGCAGCTTAAGACCGGGACAGGCCGAAATTTATGGCTACACCTTC. Translated, it gives CASSLRPGQAEIYGYTF.

V is TRBV19 and J is TRBJ2-5; D is possibly TRBD2 (5 bases). This CDR3 is 14 amino acids long. The germline V gene encodes CDR1 LNHDA and CDR2 SQIVND (reference sequence). V dropped 4 bases and J dropped 5 bases, with 14 bases sitting between them. For the CDR3, the DNA is TGTGCCAGTAGTACTGGGCAACTAGTGGAGACCCAGTACTTC. Its protein product is CASSTGQLVETQYF.

The chain has TRBV18 and TRBJ2-1; D is ambiguous. This CDR3 has 15 residues. The germline V gene has CDR1 KGHSH and CDR2 LQKENI. The germline V and J ends were trimmed by 4 bases and 7 bases, with 17 bases remaining between them. The CDR3 loop reads CASSHRERPDNEQFF. The DNA of the CDR3 is TGTGCCAGCTCACACAGAGAAAGGCCCGATAATGAGCAGTTCTTC.

The chain uses TRBV14 and TRBJ2-7; 10 bases line up with TRBD1. This CDR3 has 15 residues. V shed 0 bases, J shed 7 bases, and the junction held 6 bases outside the gene matches. From germline, CDR1 is SGHDN and CDR2 FVKESK. CDR3 sequence reads: CASSQDVTGGGEQYF. In DNA form, the CDR3 reads TGTGCCAGCAGCCAAGATGTGACAGGGGGCGGTGAGCAGTACTTC.

The chain links TRBV7-2 to TRBJ2-7, with TRBD2 matching 10 bases. This CDR3 is 14 amino acids long. The V gene end was trimmed by 4 bases and the J gene end by 3 bases; junction bases not matched to a gene: 3. From germline, CDR1 is SGHTA and CDR2 FQGNSA. The CDR3 DNA follows: TGTGCCAGCAGCTCCTGGACTAGCGGCTACGAGCAGTACTTC. Protein: CASSSWTSGYEQYF.

V usage is TRBV7-9 and J usage is TRBJ2-7; 10 bases fit TRBD1. After removal of 5 bases from V and 3 bases from J, the junction contained 7 bases not matched to a gene. This CDR3 contains 15 residues. CDR1 and CDR2 from the germline V gene are SEHNR and FQNEAQ (reference sequence). Here the CDR3 DNA reads TGTGCCAGCAGCCGCTCCCGGGACAGGGGCTACGAGCAGTACTTC. This translates into CASSRSRDRGYEQYF.

The CDR3 DNA reads as TGTGCCAGCAGCCCCGGGACAGGGGCGGAAGATACGCAGTATTTT. It is translated as CASSPGTGAEDTQYF. J is TRBJ2-3 and V is TRBV6-5; 10 bases fit TRBD1. The CDR3 consists of 15 residues. Germline CDR1 and CDR2: MNHEY and SVGAGI. Trimming took 6 bases from V and 5 from J; bases not matched to a gene: 8.

The CDR3 loop reads CASSPFREGSNYGYTF. The CDR3, as DNA: TGCGCCAGCAGCCCATTTAGAGAGGGAAGCAACTATGGCTACACCTTC. V usage is TRBV4-1 and J usage is TRBJ1-2; no reliable D call. The CDR3 is made up of 16 amino acids. Per the germline V gene, CDR1 is MGHRA and CDR2 is YSYEKL. The ends were cut back, 4 bases at V and 2 bases at J, with 17 bases in the middle.